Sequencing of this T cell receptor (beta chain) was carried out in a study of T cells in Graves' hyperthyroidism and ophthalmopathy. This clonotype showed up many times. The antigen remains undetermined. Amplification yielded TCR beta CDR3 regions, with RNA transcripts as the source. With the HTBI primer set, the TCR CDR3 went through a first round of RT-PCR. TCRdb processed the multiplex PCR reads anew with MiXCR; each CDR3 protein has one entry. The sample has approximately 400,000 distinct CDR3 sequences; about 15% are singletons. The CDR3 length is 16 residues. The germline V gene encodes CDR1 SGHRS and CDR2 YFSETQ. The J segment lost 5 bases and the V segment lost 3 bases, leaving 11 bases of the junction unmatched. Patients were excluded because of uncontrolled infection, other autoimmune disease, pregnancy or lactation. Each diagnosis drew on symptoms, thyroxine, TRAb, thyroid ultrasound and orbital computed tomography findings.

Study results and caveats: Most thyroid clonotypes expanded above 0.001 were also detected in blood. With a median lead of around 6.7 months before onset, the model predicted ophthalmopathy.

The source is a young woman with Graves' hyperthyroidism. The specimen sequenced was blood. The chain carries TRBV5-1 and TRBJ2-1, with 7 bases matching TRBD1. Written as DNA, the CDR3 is TGCGCCAGCAGCTCGCTTCCAGGGGGTGGAGACAATGAGCAGTTCTTC. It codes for CASSSLPGGGDNEQFF. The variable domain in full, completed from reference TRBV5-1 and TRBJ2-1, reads KAGVTQTPRYLIKTRGQQVTLSCSPISGHRSVSWYQQTPGQGLQFLFEYFSETQRNKGNFPGRFSGRQFSNSRSEMNVSTLELGDSALYLCASSSLPGGGDNEQFFGPGTRLTVL.